This entry lists 18 T cell receptor beta chains sequenced from one sample in a study of cytomegalovirus exposure and HLA in healthy donors. Both 60 Vbeta primers and 13 Jbeta primers went into the PCR. Some clones are missing from TCRdb's copy, which holds only in-frame ones; the method was immunoSEQ multiplex PCR. The table records 150,000 to 200,000 clones, 75% to 90% of them present only once. The source material was PBMCs. The receptor source for this set is a woman under 30 in good health and CMV-seronegative.

The chain joins TRBV5-6 to TRBJ1-5; 11 bases map to TRBD1. With 3 bases clipped from V and 3 bases from J, the junction kept 5 bases outside the gene matches. This CDR3 contains 16 residues. CDR1 and CDR2 (germline): SGHDT, YYEEEE. For the CDR3, the DNA is TGTGCCAGCAGCTCGCGGGACAGGGGGGTCAATCAGCCCCAGCATTTT. It translates to CASSSRDRGVNQPQHF.

This sequence joins TRBV30 and TRBJ1-6, with TRBD1 identical over 7 bases. The CDR3 runs 13 residues. J lost 7 bases, V lost 4 bases, and 4 bases had no gene match. Germline V gene sequence: CDR1 GTSNPN, CDR2 SVGIG (reference sequence). The CDR3 nucleotides read TGTGCCTGGAAGGACAGGAACAATTCACCCCTCCACTTT. Amino acid sequence: CAWKDRNNSPLHF.

The V gene is TRBV27, the J gene TRBJ1-2; 8 nucleotides align to TRBD1. The CDR3 loop spans 17 amino acids. Germline loops: CDR1 MNHEY, CDR2 SMNVEV (reference sequence). After removal of 6 bases from V and 2 bases from J, the junction contained 14 bases not matched to a gene. The CDR3 sequence: CASRPGTGSSFNYGYTF. The CDR3 bases are TGTGCCAGCAGACCCGGGACAGGAAGTTCGTTCAACTATGGCTACACCTTC.

As regards this clone: The identical CDR3 is also encoded by other nucleotide sequences in the sample. The rearrangement links TRBV5-8 to TRBJ1-1, with D uncertain. Germline V gene lookup returns CDR1 SGHTS and CDR2 YDEGEE. The germline V and J ends were trimmed by 5 bases and 6 bases, with 11 bases remaining between them. This CDR3 contains 12 residues. CDR3 in DNA: TGTGCCAGCAGTCGAGGGCCTTCTGAAGCTTTCTTT. Translation: CASSRGPSEAFF.

This chain connects TRBV30 to TRBJ2-7, with D possibly matching TRBD1 (6 bases). The CDR3 runs 15 residues. The germline gives CDR1 GTSNPN, CDR2 SVGIG (reference sequence). Trimming took 3 bases from V and 2 from J, leaving 17 bases between them. The CDR3 is CAWSPKWTATYEQYF. The CDR3 DNA sequence: TGTGCCTGGAGCCCTAAATGGACAGCGACCTACGAGCAGTACTTC.

This chain joins TRBV27 and TRBJ1-6; 9 bases agree with TRBD1. The germline V gene encodes CDR1 MNHEY and CDR2 SMNVEV (reference sequence). The junction had 6 bases not matched to a gene; V was cut back by 0 bases and J by 9 bases. The CDR3 totals 16 residues. The CDR3 nucleotides read TGTGCCAGCAGTTTATCGGGGGACAGGGTATCTTCACCCCTCCACTTT. Its translation is CASSLSGDRVSSPLHF.

This chain joins TRBV28 and TRBJ1-5; possible D gene TRBD1, 6 bases. The CDR3 is 10 residues long. Germline V lookup: CDR1 MDHEN, CDR2 SYDVKM. V was cut by 3 bases and J by 13 bases, with 7 bases left in between. The CDR3 is CASSFDRQHF. The CDR3 DNA reads as TGTGCCAGCAGTTTCGACAGGCAGCATTTT. The entire variable domain, with the rest obtained from reference TRBV28 and TRBJ1-5, is as follows: DVKVTQSSRYLVKRTGEKVFLECVQDMDHENMFWYRQDPGLGLRLIYFSYDVKMKEKGDIPEGYSVSREKKERFSLILESASTNQTSMYLCASSFDRQHFGDGTRLSIL.

In its sample, this clone was seen once. The chain joins TRBV18 to TRBJ1-1; D gene ambiguous. Germline-derived CDR1 and CDR2 are KGHSH and LQKENI. The CDR3 extends over 12 amino acids. The V gene lost 5 bases and the J gene lost 3 bases, with 7 bases spanning the gap. The chain's CDR3 is CASSSTDTEAFF. DNA for the CDR3: TGTGCCAGCTCATCAACAGACACTGAAGCTTTCTTT. Looking up the rest from reference TRBV18 and TRBJ1-1 gives the full variable domain: NAGVMQNPRHLVRRRGQEARLRCSPMKGHSHVYWYRQLPEEGLKFMVYLQKENIIDESGMPKERFSAEFPKEGPSILRIQQVVRGDSAAYFCASSSTDTEAFFGQGTRLTVV.

The gene calls are TRBV2 and TRBJ2-1; D is possibly TRBD2 (5 bases). This CDR3 has 14 amino acids. V was trimmed by 4 bases and J by 9 bases, leaving 16 bases between them. Germline CDR1 reads SNHLY; CDR2 reads FYNNEI. The CDR3 is CASSGSSPRGEQFF. The CDR3 nucleotides are TGTGCCAGCAGTGGTTCTAGCCCCCGCGGTGAGCAGTTCTTC. Supplemented by reference TRBV2 and TRBJ2-1, the full variable domain reads EPEVTQTPSHQVTQMGQEVILRCVPISNHLYFYWYRQILGQKVEFLVSFYNNEISEKSEIFDDQFSVERPDGSNFTLKIRSTKLEDSAMYFCASSGSSPRGEQFFGPGTRLTVL.

The chain has TRBV4-1 and TRBJ1-3; D is possibly TRBD1 (5 bases). Between the trimmed V and J ends, which lost 0 bases and 0 bases, there was a span of 15 bases. The CDR3 contains 18 residues. Germline V gene lookup returns CDR1 MGHRA and CDR2 YSYEKL. This CDR3 is CASSQDGAGPNSGNTIYF. CDR3 DNA: TGCGCCAGCAGCCAAGATGGGGCAGGGCCGAACTCTGGAAACACCATATATTTT.

The rearrangement joins TRBV7-2 to TRBJ2-7; 9 positions match TRBD2. Germline assignment: CDR1 SGHTA and CDR2 FQGNSA. Germline trimming cut 4 bases from V and 1 base from J; bases unmatched to any gene: 5. The CDR3 is made up of 15 amino acids. Written as DNA, the CDR3 is TGTGCCAGCAGCTCTTCTAGCGGGGTGTCCTACGAGCAGTACTTC. Translated, it gives CASSSSSGVSYEQYF.

J is TRBJ2-7 and V is TRBV19; D is possibly TRBD2 (7 bases). V gave up 9 bases and J gave up 1 base, with 13 bases separating them. Germline CDR1 is LNHDA and CDR2 is SQIVND (reference sequence). CDR3 length equals 13 residues. CDR3 sequence (DNA): TGTGCCAGCCGAGGGAGGGGGTCCTACGAGCAGTACTTC. Translated, it gives CASRGRGSYEQYF.

The chain joins TRBV19 to TRBJ1-6, with 9 bases aligning to TRBD1. The CDR3 has 15 residues. V lost 5 bases and J lost 7; bases outside the gene matches: 6. Germline assignment: CDR1 LNHDA and CDR2 SQIVND (reference sequence). The chain's CDR3 is CASSAWDRENSPLHF. The CDR3 nucleotides read TGTGCCAGTAGTGCGTGGGACAGGGAGAATTCACCCCTCCACTTT.

A few counts support this clone. The V and J genes are TRBV19 and TRBJ2-2, with D possibly matching TRBD1 (5 bases). Germline lookup yields CDR1 LNHDA and CDR2 SQIVND (reference sequence). Trimming removed 6 bases at V and 4 bases at J, with 15 bases between. This CDR3 is built from 15 residues. DNA of the CDR3: TGTGCCAGTAGGCACACAGGTCCGGGCACCGGGGAGCTGTTTTTT. Translating gives CASRHTGPGTGELFF.

The chain carries TRBV11-3 and TRBJ2-3; 11 nucleotides align to TRBD2. CDR3 length equals 16 residues. Per germline, CDR1 SGHNT and CDR2 YENEEA. The ends lost 5 bases at V and 3 bases at J; junction bases unmatched: 7. CDR3 in DNA: TGTGCCAGCAGCCAAGGGACTAGCGGATTAACAGATACGCAGTATTTT. It codes for CASSQGTSGLTDTQYF.

The V and J genes are TRBV10-3 and TRBJ1-2, with D uncertain. Trimming stripped 3 bases from V and 5 bases from J, with 7 bases between. This CDR3 has 12 residues. Germline V lookup: CDR1 ENHRY, CDR2 SYGVKD. In DNA form, the CDR3 reads TGTGCCATCAGTGAAATGGAGTATGGCTACACCTTC. Translating it yields CAISEMEYGYTF.

This rearrangement joins TRBV28 to TRBJ1-4; 8 bases line up with TRBD1. Trimming at V came to 4 bases and at J to 5 bases, leaving 6 bases not matched to a gene. CDR1 is MDHEN and CDR2 is SYDVKM in the germline V gene. The CDR3 is 15 amino acids. CDR3 DNA: TGTGCCAGCAGTTACCCGGGACAGGCAAATGAAAAACTGTTTTTT. It encodes CASSYPGQANEKLFF.

The V call is TRBV27, the J call TRBJ2-3; TRBD1 might be the D (6 bases). This CDR3 contains 18 residues. Germline CDR1 is MNHEY and CDR2 is SMNVEV (reference sequence). Deletions cut 5 bases from V and 1 base from J, with 22 bases between. CDR3 sequence: CASSPIGSGDFGTDTQYF. The CDR3 coding sequence is TGTGCCAGCAGTCCGATAGGATCAGGGGATTTCGGCACAGATACGCAGTATTTT.